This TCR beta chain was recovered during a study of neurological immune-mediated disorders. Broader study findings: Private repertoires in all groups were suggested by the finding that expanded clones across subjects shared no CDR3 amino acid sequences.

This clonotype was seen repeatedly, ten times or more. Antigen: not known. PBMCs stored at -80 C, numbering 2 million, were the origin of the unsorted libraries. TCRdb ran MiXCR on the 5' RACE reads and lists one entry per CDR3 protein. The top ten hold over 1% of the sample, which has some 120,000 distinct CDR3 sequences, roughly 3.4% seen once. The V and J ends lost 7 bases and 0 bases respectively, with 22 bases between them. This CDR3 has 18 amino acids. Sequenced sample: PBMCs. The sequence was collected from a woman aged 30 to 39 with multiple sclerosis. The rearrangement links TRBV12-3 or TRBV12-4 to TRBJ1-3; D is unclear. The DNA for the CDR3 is TGTGCCAGCAAAGCCGGGCCTCCAGGATCAAGCTCTGGAAACACCATATATTTT. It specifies CASKAGPPGSSSGNTIYF.